This T cell receptor beta chain was sequenced for a study of T cells in Graves' hyperthyroidism and ophthalmopathy. Regions amplified from RNA transcripts were the TCR beta CDR3 regions. First-round RT-PCR of the TCR CDR3 relied on the HTBI primer set. TCRdb itself ran the multiplex PCR reads through MiXCR, one entry per CDR3 protein. Of about 500,000 distinct CDR3 sequences listed, around 50% are singletons. Germline V gene lookup returns CDR1 DFQATT and CDR2 SNEGSKA (reference sequence). V gave up 0 bases and J gave up 0 bases, with 9 bases separating them. The CDR3 is made up of 14 amino acids. The table lists this clonotype with many counts.

The specimen was peripheral blood or thyroid tissue (not recorded which). The source is an adult woman with Graves' disease, either hyperthyroidism or ophthalmopathy (not recorded which). The chain links TRBV20-1 to TRBJ2-7; D may correspond to TRBD1 or TRBD2 (5 bases each). CDR3 in amino acids: CSARDVGTSYEQYF. The CDR3 DNA reads as TGCAGTGCTAGAGATGTCGGGACCTCCTACGAGCAGTACTTC.